This T cell receptor (beta chain) is drawn from a study of OX40 agonist ivuxolimab in advanced cancers. Some clones are missing from TCRdb's copy, which holds only in-frame ones; the method was immunoSEQ multiplex PCR. The data show roughly 70,000 clones, 88% seen once. V shed 8 bases and J 0 bases; nucleotides not matched to a gene: 4. The CDR3 totals 16 residues. Germline CDR1 reads ENHRY; CDR2 reads SYGVKD. This receptor was identified in an adult with an advanced solid tumor such as melanoma, head and neck, liver or kidney cancer. The material was CD4+ or CD8+ T cells sorted from blood, obtained in a trial of the OX40 agonist ivuxolimab. This sequence joins TRBV10-3 and TRBJ2-3, with TRBD2 matching 14 bases. CDR3 sequence (DNA): TGTGCCATCCGGACTAGCGGGGGGCTTAGCACAGATACGCAGTATTTT. Amino acids: CAIRTSGGLSTDTQYF.